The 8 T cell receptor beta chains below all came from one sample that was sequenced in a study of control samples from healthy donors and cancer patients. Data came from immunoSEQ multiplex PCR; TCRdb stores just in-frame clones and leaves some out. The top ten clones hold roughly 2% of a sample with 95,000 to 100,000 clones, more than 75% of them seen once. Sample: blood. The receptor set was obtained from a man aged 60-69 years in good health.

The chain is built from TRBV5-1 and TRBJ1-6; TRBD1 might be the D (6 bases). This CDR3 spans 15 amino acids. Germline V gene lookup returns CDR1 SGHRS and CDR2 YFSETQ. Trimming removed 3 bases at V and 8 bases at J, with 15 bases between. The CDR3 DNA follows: TGCGCCAGCAGCTGGGGAAACAGGGCTGATTCACCCCTCCACTTT. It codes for CASSWGNRADSPLHF.

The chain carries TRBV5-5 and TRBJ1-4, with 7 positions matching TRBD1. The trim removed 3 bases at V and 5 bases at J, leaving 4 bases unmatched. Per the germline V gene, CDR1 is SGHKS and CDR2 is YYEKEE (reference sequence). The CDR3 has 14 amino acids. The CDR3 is CASSSGTANEKLFF. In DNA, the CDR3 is TGTGCCAGCAGCTCCGGGACAGCAAATGAAAAACTGTTTTTT.

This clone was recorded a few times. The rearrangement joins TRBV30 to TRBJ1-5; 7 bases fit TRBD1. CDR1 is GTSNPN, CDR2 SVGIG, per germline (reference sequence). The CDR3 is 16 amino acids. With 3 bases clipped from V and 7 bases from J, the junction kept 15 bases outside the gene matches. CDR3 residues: CAWSERVTGVRQPQHF. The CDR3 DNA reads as TGTGCCTGGAGCGAAAGGGTTACAGGGGTAAGGCAGCCCCAGCATTTT.

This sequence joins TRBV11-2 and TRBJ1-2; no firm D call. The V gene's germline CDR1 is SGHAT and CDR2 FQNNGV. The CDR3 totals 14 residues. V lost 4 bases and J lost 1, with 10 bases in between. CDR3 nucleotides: TGTGCCAGCAGCTCCCCTAGATTTAACTATGGCTACACCTTC. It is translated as CASSSPRFNYGYTF.

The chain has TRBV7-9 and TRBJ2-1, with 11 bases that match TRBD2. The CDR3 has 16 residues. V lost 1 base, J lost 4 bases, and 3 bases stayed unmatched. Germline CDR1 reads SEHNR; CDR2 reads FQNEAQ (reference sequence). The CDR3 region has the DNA TGTGCCAGCAGCTTAGTGGGACTAGCGGTTTACAATGAGCAGTTCTTC. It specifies CASSLVGLAVYNEQFF.

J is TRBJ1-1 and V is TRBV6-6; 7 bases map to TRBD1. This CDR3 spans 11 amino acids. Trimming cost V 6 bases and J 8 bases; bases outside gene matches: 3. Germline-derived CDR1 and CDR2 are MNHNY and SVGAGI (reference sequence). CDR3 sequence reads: CASRRDSEAFF. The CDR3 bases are TGTGCCAGCAGGAGGGACAGCGAAGCTTTCTTT.

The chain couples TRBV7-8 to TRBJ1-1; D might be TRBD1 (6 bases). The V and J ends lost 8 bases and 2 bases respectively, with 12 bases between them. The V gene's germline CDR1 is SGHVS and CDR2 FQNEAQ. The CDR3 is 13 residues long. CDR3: CASREDSNTEAFF. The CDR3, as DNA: TGTGCCAGCCGGGAGGACAGCAACACTGAAGCTTTCTTT.

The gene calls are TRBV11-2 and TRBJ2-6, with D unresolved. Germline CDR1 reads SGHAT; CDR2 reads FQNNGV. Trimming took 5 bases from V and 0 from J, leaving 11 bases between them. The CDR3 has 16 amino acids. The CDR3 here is CASSPVVISGANVLTF. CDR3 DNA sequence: TGTGCCAGCAGCCCCGTCGTGATCTCTGGGGCCAACGTCCTGACTTTC.